This T cell receptor (beta chain) is from a study of cytomegalovirus exposure and HLA in healthy donors. Study-level results: In a later analysis, the majority of CMV-associated beta chains seemingly showed HLA restriction.

This PCR relied on a set of 60 Vbeta primers and 13 Jbeta primers. Only in-frame clones appear in the TCRdb table, and some are missing; sequencing was by immunoSEQ multiplex PCR. This table has fewer than 110,000 clones, around 83% appearing once. Germline V gene data show CDR1 as MNHEY and CDR2 as SMNVEV (reference sequence). The CDR3 covers 16 residues. Trimming cost V 5 bases and J 3 bases; bases outside gene matches: 13. Remarks on this clone: Antigen unknown.

Input material: PBMCs. This receptor was taken from a man aged 25 to 40 in good health and CMV-seronegative. This chain joins TRBV27 and TRBJ2-7; 7 nucleotides align to TRBD1. CDR3 bases: TGTGCCAGCAGTCCCCGGGACAGTGGATCTATCTACGAGCAGTACTTC. Translation: CASSPRDSGSIYEQYF.